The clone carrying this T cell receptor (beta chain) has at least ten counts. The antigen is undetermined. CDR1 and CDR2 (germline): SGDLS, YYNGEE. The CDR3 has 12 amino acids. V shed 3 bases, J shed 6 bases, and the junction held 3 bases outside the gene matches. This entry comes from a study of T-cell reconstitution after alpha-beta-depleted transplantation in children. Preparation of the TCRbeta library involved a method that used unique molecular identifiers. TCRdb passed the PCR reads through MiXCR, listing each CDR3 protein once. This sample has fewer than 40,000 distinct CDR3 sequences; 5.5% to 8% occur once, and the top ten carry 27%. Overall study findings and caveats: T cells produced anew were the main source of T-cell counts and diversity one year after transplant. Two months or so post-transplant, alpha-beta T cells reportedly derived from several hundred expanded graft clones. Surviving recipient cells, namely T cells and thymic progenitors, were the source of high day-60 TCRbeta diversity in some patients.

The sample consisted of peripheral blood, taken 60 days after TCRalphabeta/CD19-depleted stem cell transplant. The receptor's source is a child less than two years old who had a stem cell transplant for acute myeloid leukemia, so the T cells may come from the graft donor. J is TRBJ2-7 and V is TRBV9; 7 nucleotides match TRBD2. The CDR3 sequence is CASSGGGGEQYF. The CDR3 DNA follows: TGTGCCAGCAGCGGGGGCGGGGGCGAGCAGTACTTC.